These T cell receptor beta chains were read from a single sample in a study of blood T cells in healthy people across ages. TCRdb itself ran the 5' RACE reads through MiXCR, one entry per CDR3 protein. The table records 800,000 to 900,000 distinct CDR3 sequences, 62% of them present only once. Source material: blood. The receptors originated from a man between 25 and 39 years old in good health. The CDR3 runs from the conserved cysteine through the conserved F or W.

CDR3 protein	J gene	V gene
CASSPIAGGSYNEQFF	TRBJ2-1	TRBV27
CASSLARETQYF	TRBJ2-5	TRBV7-2
CSVDGRDDYTQYF	TRBJ2-3	TRBV29-1
CASSLTSGRPSSYNEQFF	TRBJ2-1	TRBV5-5
CAITGGERETQYF	-	TRBV10-3
CASSFGQIIAGGEQFF	TRBJ2-1	TRBV28
CSASPGLGILNAQYF	TRBJ2-3	TRBV20-1
CASSPRRTVSDEQYF	TRBJ2-7	TRBV11-2
CASSQLAALPNEQFF	TRBJ2-1	TRBV14
CASSPQPRGETQYF	TRBJ2-5	TRBV5-1
CASSVSIFDEQYF	-	TRBV9
CASSQGSTVNTEAFF	TRBJ1-1	TRBV14
CASRNRDPLGYF	TRBJ2-3	TRBV7-2
CSARGGRPLWPLHF	TRBJ1-6	TRBV20-1
CASSQEGQVFSTDTQYF	TRBJ2-3	TRBV4-3
CASSVEGQGAYNEQFF	TRBJ2-1	TRBV9
CAWTQTAYTEAFF	TRBJ1-1	TRBV30
CASSYLRDKQTQYF	TRBJ2-5	TRBV6-5
CASSLTARARGEQYF	TRBJ2-7	TRBV7-3
CATLQGPVNIQYF	TRBJ2-4	TRBV6-2/TRBV6-3
CASSYGLRNSGANVLTF	TRBJ2-6	TRBV6-2/TRBV6-3
CASSPRGLEETQYF	TRBJ2-5	TRBV28